These 28 T cell receptor beta chains were all obtained from the same sample, sequenced in a study of cytomegalovirus exposure and HLA in healthy donors. 60 Vbeta and 13 Jbeta primers were used in PCR. The data were produced by immunoSEQ multiplex PCR, yet TCRdb's version contains in-frame clones alone and is incomplete. The data show under 150,000 clones, over 70% seen once. The sequencing sample was made of PBMCs. The receptors come from a male donor in good health and CMV-seronegative.

The V gene is TRBV7-2, the J gene TRBJ2-7; tentative D call: TRBD2 (5 bases). The V gene's germline CDR1 is SGHTA and CDR2 FQGNSA. The CDR3 length is 14 residues. V was cut by 6 bases and J by 2 bases, with 14 bases left in between. The CDR3 DNA is TGTGCCAGCAGGGGTGGGCGGGCGACCTACGAGCAGTACTTC. It codes for CASRGGRATYEQYF.

This clone was seen once. V and J are TRBV5-4 and TRBJ2-1, with D uncertain. CDR1 is SGHNT, CDR2 YYREEE, per germline (reference sequence). The V gene lost 5 bases and the J gene lost 3 bases, with 9 bases spanning the gap. The CDR3 has 13 amino acids. CDR3 DNA: TGTGCCAGCAGAAGCGAGCTCTACAATGAGCAGTTCTTC. Translated: CASRSELYNEQFF.

The rearrangement links TRBV30 to TRBJ1-3; D possibly corresponds to TRBD1 (5 bases). The CDR3 contains 14 residues. CDR1 and CDR2 from the germline V gene are GTSNPN and SVGIG (reference sequence). V shed 0 bases and J shed 5 bases, with 11 bases lying between them. Here the CDR3 reads CAWSVSQGRNTIYF. In nucleotides, the CDR3 is TGTGCCTGGAGTGTCAGCCAGGGCCGAAACACCATATATTTT.

This chain uses TRBV5-1 with TRBJ2-7, with TRBD1 as a possible D gene (5 bases). Germline V gene lookup returns CDR1 SGHRS and CDR2 YFSETQ. CDR3 length equals 12 residues. V was shortened by 4 bases and J by 2 bases, with 7 bases between the two germline ends. The chain's CDR3 is CASSRTTYEQYF. The CDR3 bases are TGCGCCAGCAGCCGGACAACCTACGAGCAGTACTTC. Full variable domain (remainder filled in from reference TRBV5-1 and TRBJ2-7): KAGVTQTPRYLIKTRGQQVTLSCSPISGHRSVSWYQQTPGQGLQFLFEYFSETQRNKGNFPGRFSGRQFSNSRSEMNVSTLELGDSALYLCASSRTTYEQYFGPGTRLTVT.

The rearrangement uses TRBV5-4 and TRBJ2-1; maybe TRBD1 (6 bases). CDR3 size: 15 residues. Trimming left V 0 bases short and J 0 bases short, with 7 bases between. Per germline, CDR1 SGHNT and CDR2 YYREEE (reference sequence). The CDR3 spells CASSLGGGSYNEQFF. CDR3 nucleotide sequence: TGTGCCAGCAGCTTGGGAGGGGGCTCCTACAATGAGCAGTTCTTC.

The count of this clone is one. The chain carries TRBV9 and TRBJ2-3; 7 positions match TRBD2. V lost 1 base to trimming and J lost 6 bases; unmatched junction nucleotides: 8. Germline V gene data show CDR1 as SGDLS and CDR2 as YYNGEE. The CDR3 extends over 15 amino acids. Here the CDR3 DNA reads TGTGCCAGCAGCGTACAAGGACTAGACCCCGATACGCAGTATTTT. Protein: CASSVQGLDPDTQYF.

This clone has only a few counts. This sequence joins TRBV30 and TRBJ1-2; 7 bases fit TRBD1. J gave up 4 bases and V 0 bases, and 8 bases lay outside the gene matches. There are 15 residues in the CDR3. Germline V CDR1 and CDR2: GTSNPN, SVGIG (reference sequence). The CDR3 nucleotides are TGTGCCTGGAGTGTCCCGACAGGGCGGGTCTATGGCTACACCTTC. This encodes CAWSVPTGRVYGYTF.

The rearrangement links TRBV14 to TRBJ1-6; no reliable D call. Per germline, CDR1 SGHDN and CDR2 FVKESK. CDR3 length: 15 amino acids. Trimming took 5 bases from V and 10 from J, leaving 18 bases between them. Here the CDR3 DNA reads TGTGCCAGCAGCGCTCGGACTGTCTCGGGGTCACCCCTCCACTTT. Translated: CASSARTVSGSPLHF.

The V gene is TRBV29-1, the J gene TRBJ1-1, with D unclear. This CDR3 has 12 residues. The V end lost 7 bases, the J end lost 12 bases, and 21 bases lay between the germline ends. Germline CDR1 reads SQVTM; CDR2 reads ANQGSEA. CDR3 sequence: CSALKRGRETFF. The CDR3 nucleotides are TGCAGCGCCTTAAAAAGAGGGAGGGAGACTTTCTTT.

V gene TRBV5-5 combines with J gene TRBJ1-5, with D possibly being TRBD1 (5 bases). Trimming shortened V by 2 bases and J by 7 bases, and 10 bases separated the two germline ends. Germline assignment: CDR1 SGHKS and CDR2 YYEKEE (reference sequence). The CDR3 is made up of 13 amino acids. The CDR3 nucleotides read TGTGCCAGCAGCTTATGGAGGGACCAGCCCCAGCATTTT. Residues: CASSLWRDQPQHF.

The chain links TRBV5-1 to TRBJ1-1, with 7 bases that match TRBD1. This CDR3 region has 16 residues. The germline CDR1 and CDR2 sequences are SGHRS and YFSETQ. V trimming: 4 bases; J trimming: 0 bases; junction bases outside the gene matches: 9. CDR3 loop: CASSPGQPFMNTEAFF. The CDR3 bases are TGCGCCAGCAGCCCGGGACAGCCTTTCATGAACACTGAAGCTTTCTTT. Supplemented by reference TRBV5-1 and TRBJ1-1, the full variable domain reads KAGVTQTPRYLIKTRGQQVTLSCSPISGHRSVSWYQQTPGQGLQFLFEYFSETQRNKGNFPGRFSGRQFSNSRSEMNVSTLELGDSALYLCASSPGQPFMNTEAFFGQGTRLTVV.

V usage is TRBV7-8 and J usage is TRBJ2-2; the match to TRBD2 covers 7 bases. Germline V gives CDR1 SGHVS, CDR2 FQNEAQ. Trimming cost V 1 base and J 2 bases; bases outside gene matches: 4. The CDR3 spans 16 residues. CDR3 protein: CASSLEAGLNTGELFF. CDR3 nucleotide sequence: TGTGCCAGCAGCTTAGAAGCGGGACTCAACACCGGGGAGCTGTTTTTT. The entire variable domain, with the rest obtained from reference TRBV7-8 and TRBJ2-2, is as follows: GAGVSQSPRYKVAKRGQDVALRCDPISGHVSLFWYQQALGQGPEFLTYFQNEAQLDKSGLPSDRFFAERPEGSVSTLKIQRTQQEDSAVYLCASSLEAGLNTGELFFGEGSRLTVL.

The rearrangement links TRBV4-1 to TRBJ2-5; a weak D match, TRBD2 (6 bases). The V end was cut by 4 bases, the J end by 5 bases, with 11 bases between. The CDR3 has 13 residues. Germline values: CDR1 MGHRA, CDR2 YSYEKL. This chain's CDR3 is CASSPSEWETQYF. CDR3 DNA: TGCGCCAGCAGCCCTAGCGAATGGGAGACCCAGTACTTC.

The chain is built from TRBV20-1 and TRBJ1-1; D gene unclear. The length of the CDR3 is 11 residues. Germline-derived CDR1 and CDR2 are DFQATT and SNEGSKA (reference sequence). Between the trimmed V and J ends, which lost 5 bases and 11 bases, there was a span of 15 bases. The CDR3 bases are TGCAGTGCTGGTAATACCCCCGAGGCTTTCTTT. Translating it yields CSAGNTPEAFF.

This rearrangement joins TRBV27 to TRBJ1-1; no clear D. CDR3 size: 14 residues. Germline loops: CDR1 MNHEY, CDR2 SMNVEV (reference sequence). V lost 2 bases and J lost 1, with 8 bases in between. In DNA, the CDR3 is TGTGCCAGCAGTTTAGAGGGATGGAACACTGAAGCTTTCTTT. Residues: CASSLEGWNTEAFF.

The sample holds a few counts of this clone. The chain links TRBV10-3 to TRBJ2-2; 9 positions match TRBD1. Trimming removed 7 bases from V and 3 bases from J; junction bases left unmatched: 6. Germline V CDR1 and CDR2: ENHRY, SYGVKD. CDR3 size: 15 residues. The CDR3 spells CAITDDRGDTGELFF. The CDR3, as DNA: TGTGCCATCACTGATGACAGGGGGGACACCGGGGAGCTGTTTTTT.

The chain links TRBV28 to TRBJ1-6; the D gene is possibly TRBD1 (6 bases). The germline CDR1 and CDR2 sequences are MDHEN and SYDVKM. The CDR3 is made up of 15 amino acids. V dropped 1 base and J dropped 6 bases, with 10 bases sitting between them. The CDR3: CASSLSGTSNSPLHF. CDR3 DNA sequence: TGTGCCAGCAGTTTATCCGGGACAAGTAATTCACCCCTCCACTTT.

The chain uses TRBV28 and TRBJ2-7; TRBD1 matches at 7 bases. The trim removed 8 bases at V and 5 bases at J, leaving 12 bases unmatched. This CDR3 region has 14 residues. Germline CDR1 MDHEN, CDR2 SYDVKM. CDR3: CASGLDRANDEQYF. For the CDR3, the DNA is TGTGCCAGCGGGTTAGACAGGGCCAACGACGAGCAGTACTTC. Drawing the rest from reference TRBV28 and TRBJ2-7, the complete variable domain is DVKVTQSSRYLVKRTGEKVFLECVQDMDHENMFWYRQDPGLGLRLIYFSYDVKMKEKGDIPEGYSVSREKKERFSLILESASTNQTSMYLCASGLDRANDEQYFGPGTRLTVT.

The chain joins TRBV5-8 to TRBJ1-1; maybe TRBD1 (6 bases). V was cut by 1 base and J by 6 bases, with 19 bases left in between. CDR1 SGHTS and CDR2 YDEGEE come from the germline V gene. This CDR3 is built from 16 residues. The CDR3 DNA follows: TGTGCCAGCAGCTTGCCAGGGGCGGATTTAGTTGCTGAAGCTTTCTTT. Encoded protein: CASSLPGADLVAEAFF.

The chain carries TRBV4-1 and TRBJ2-5; TRBD2 aligns across 11 bases. The CDR3 loop spans 18 amino acids. Germline values: CDR1 MGHRA, CDR2 YSYEKL. V trimming: 0 bases; J trimming: 1 base; junction bases outside the gene matches: 7. CDR3 sequence (DNA): TGCGCCAGCAGCCAAGAGGAGCTAGCGGGGGGTCCCCAAGAGACCCAGTACTTC. Its protein product is CASSQEELAGGPQETQYF.

CDR3 region: CASSQLQFIGELFF. DNA for the CDR3: TGTGCCAGCAGCCAACTTCAGTTTATCGGGGAGCTGTTTTTT. The chain combines TRBV16 with TRBJ2-2; D not resolved. CDR1 is KGHSY, CDR2 FQNENV, per germline. This CDR3 has 14 amino acids. With 2 bases removed from V and 7 bases from J, the gap between germline ends came to 11 bases.

CDR3 sequence: CASSLWGPNYGYTF. The CDR3 DNA follows: TGTGCCAGCAGTTTGTGGGGGCCAAACTATGGCTACACCTTC. This sequence joins TRBV28 and TRBJ1-2; D may be TRBD1 (6 bases). Trimming left V 3 bases short and J 2 bases short, with 10 bases between. From germline, CDR1 is MDHEN and CDR2 SYDVKM. The CDR3 totals 14 residues.

The rearrangement links TRBV27 to TRBJ1-2, with 8 nucleotides matching TRBD1. The CDR3 is 13 amino acids. Germline V gives CDR1 MNHEY, CDR2 SMNVEV (reference sequence). Unmatched junction bases numbered 4, after V lost 5 bases and J lost 5 bases. Written as DNA, the CDR3 is TGTGCCAGCAGTGGACAGGGTCCGTATGGCTACACCTTC. Its translation is CASSGQGPYGYTF.

The chain recombines TRBV25-1 with TRBJ2-1; possibly TRBD1 for D (6 bases). V lost 3 bases, J lost 1 base, and 19 bases lay in between. The germline V gene has CDR1 MGHDK and CDR2 SYGVNS. The CDR3 sequence is 18 residues long. The CDR3 sequence is CASSDSRYRERSYNEQFF. The CDR3, as DNA: TGTGCCAGCAGTGATAGTAGATACAGGGAGCGGTCCTACAATGAGCAGTTCTTC.

This chain links TRBV5-8 with TRBJ2-3, with TRBD1 matching 8 bases. From germline, CDR1 is SGHTS and CDR2 YDEGEE. The CDR3 contains 15 residues. The trim removed 3 bases at V and 4 bases at J, leaving 7 bases unmatched. DNA for the CDR3: TGTGCCAGCAGCTACGGGACAGGTGGTGCAGATACGCAGTATTTT. This codes for CASSYGTGGADTQYF.

This chain connects TRBV7-9 to TRBJ2-6; the match to TRBD1 covers 8 bases. Trimming cost V 3 bases and J 2 bases; bases outside gene matches: 3. Germline CDR1 reads SEHNR; CDR2 reads FQNEAQ (reference sequence). This CDR3 is built from 16 residues. The CDR3 nucleotides are TGTGCCAGCAGCTTTGACAGGGGAGCTGGGGCCAACGTCCTGACTTTC. Translating gives CASSFDRGAGANVLTF.

The rearrangement links TRBV28 to TRBJ1-1, with TRBD1 identical over 7 bases. Germline-derived CDR1 and CDR2 are MDHEN and SYDVKM. Trimming took 7 bases from V and 1 from J; bases not matched to a gene: 9. The CDR3 runs to 15 residues. CDR3 sequence: CASNTGAVGNTEAFF. CDR3 DNA sequence: TGTGCCAGCAATACAGGGGCTGTAGGGAACACTGAAGCTTTCTTT.

V usage is TRBV19 and J usage is TRBJ2-1; the D is unclear. Germline V gene lookup returns CDR1 LNHDA and CDR2 SQIVND (reference sequence). The ends were cut back, 1 base at V and 1 base at J, with 8 bases in the middle. The CDR3 has 15 amino acids. The CDR3 sequence: CASSIGPRSYNEQFF. Here the CDR3 DNA reads TGTGCCAGTAGTATAGGCCCCAGATCCTACAATGAGCAGTTCTTC.